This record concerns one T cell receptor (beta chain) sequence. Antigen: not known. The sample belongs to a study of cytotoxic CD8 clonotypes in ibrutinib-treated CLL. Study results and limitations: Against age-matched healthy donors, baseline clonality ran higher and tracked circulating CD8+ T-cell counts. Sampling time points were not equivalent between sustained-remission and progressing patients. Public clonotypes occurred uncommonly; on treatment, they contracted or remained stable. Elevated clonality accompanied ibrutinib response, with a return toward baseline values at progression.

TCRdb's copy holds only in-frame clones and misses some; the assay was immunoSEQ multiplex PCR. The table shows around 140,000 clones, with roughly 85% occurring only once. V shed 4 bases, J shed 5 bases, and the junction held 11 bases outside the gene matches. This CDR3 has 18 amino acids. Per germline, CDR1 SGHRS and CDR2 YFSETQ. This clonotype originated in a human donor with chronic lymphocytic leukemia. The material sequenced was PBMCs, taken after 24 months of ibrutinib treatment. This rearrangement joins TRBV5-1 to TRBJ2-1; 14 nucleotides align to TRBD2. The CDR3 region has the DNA TGCGCCAGCAGCCCAAGGGTCCGACTAGCGGGGGGGCACAATGAGCAGTTCTTC. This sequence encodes CASSPRVRLAGGHNEQFF.